Following are 10 T cell receptor beta chains from one sample sequenced in a study of Graves' ophthalmopathy and Graves' hyperthyroidism. Transcripts of RNA were the source for amplifying TCR beta CDR3 regions. Second-round multiplex PCR followed a first-round RT-PCR using HTBI primers. TCRdb independently ran MiXCR on the multiplex PCR reads; one entry per CDR3 protein. The top ten clones hold roughly 42% of a sample with about 220,000 distinct CDR3 sequences, about 22% of them seen once. Material: peripheral blood. The receptors originated from a woman between 45 and 60 years old with Graves' ophthalmopathy.

This clonotype has a count of ten or more. The CDR3 reads CASNRNDGGSGGYTF. In DNA form, the CDR3 reads TGTGCCAGCAACAGAAACGATGGGGGGTCTGGTGGCTACACCTTC. The chain employs TRBV28 and TRBJ1-2; possibly TRBD1 for D (5 bases). The germline V and J ends were trimmed by 7 bases and 7 bases, with 22 bases remaining between them. Germline V gives CDR1 MDHEN, CDR2 SYDVKM. This CDR3 is 15 amino acids long.

This clonotype was counted ten times or more. The chain links TRBV10-3 to TRBJ2-5; D remains unclear. This CDR3 is built from 13 residues. V was shortened by 0 bases and J by 5 bases, with 7 bases between the two germline ends. CDR1 and CDR2 (germline): ENHRY, SYGVKD. In DNA, the CDR3 is TGTGCCATCAGTGAGTCGAACTCGGAGACCCAGTACTTC. This translates into CAISESNSETQYF.

The chain links TRBV6-2 or TRBV6-3 to TRBJ2-5; 13 bases align to TRBD2. In germline, CDR1 is MNHEY, CDR2 SVGEGT. Trimming at V came to 5 bases and at J to 0 bases, leaving 9 bases not matched to a gene. This CDR3 is built from 18 residues. CDR3 sequence reads: CASSAPGGLAGYQETQYF. DNA for the CDR3: TGTGCCAGCAGTGCCCCTGGGGGACTAGCGGGGTACCAAGAGACCCAGTACTTC.

This clonotype has at least ten counts. The V gene is TRBV12-3 or TRBV12-4, the J gene TRBJ2-7, with a weak D call TRBD2 (6 bases). Trimming removed 7 bases at V and 6 bases at J, with 16 bases between. The CDR3 has 13 amino acids. The chain's CDR3 is CASNPGGSGEQYF. CDR3 DNA: TGTGCCAGCAATCCGGGTGGTAGCGGCGAGCAGTACTTC.

This clonotype showed up many times. For the CDR3, the DNA is TGTGCCAGCAGTTACTCGACATCCAACACCGGGGAGCTGTTTTTT. Translating it yields CASSYSTSNTGELFF. The V call is TRBV6-5, the J call TRBJ2-2; D unclear. This CDR3 comprises 15 residues. V gave up 0 bases and J gave up 2 bases, with 7 bases separating them. Germline-derived CDR1 and CDR2 are MNHEY and SVGAGI.

Many counts were recorded for this clonotype. J is TRBJ2-2 and V is TRBV10-3; D might be TRBD1 or TRBD2, each matching 5 bases. V was clipped by 6 bases and J by 4 bases, with 18 bases between them. Germline CDR1 is ENHRY and CDR2 is SYGVKD. There are 16 residues in the CDR3. The CDR3 here is CAISKTGTQSTGELFF. The CDR3 nucleotides read TGTGCCATCAGCAAGACCGGGACGCAATCCACCGGGGAGCTGTTTTTT.

V is TRBV24-1 and J is TRBJ2-2; TRBD1 aligns across 8 bases. V was clipped by 4 bases and J by 4 bases; unmatched bases: 7. CDR1 is KGHDR, CDR2 SFDVKD, per germline. The CDR3 covers 16 residues. CDR3 DNA: TGTGCCACCAGTGAGGGTAGACAGGGGACCACCGGGGAGCTGTTTTTT. The encoded protein is CATSEGRQGTTGELFF.

This clonotype was picked up many times. The chain employs TRBV7-2 and TRBJ2-3; 13 nucleotides agree with TRBD2. CDR1 is SGHTA, CDR2 FQGNSA, per germline. Germline trimming cut 5 bases from V and 2 bases from J; bases unmatched to any gene: 4. The CDR3 sequence is 16 residues long. The CDR3 here is CASSHGLAGDTDTQYF. The CDR3 DNA is TGTGCCAGCAGCCACGGACTAGCGGGGGACACAGATACGCAGTATTTT.

There are many counts of this clonotype. One end of the junction does not line up with germline, which may come from a read error. V usage is TRBV2 and J usage is TRBJ2-7; D might be TRBD1 (7 bases). The CDR3 totals 14 residues. Germline assignment: CDR1 SNHLY and CDR2 FYNNEI. This CDR3 is CASSAGTVGNGGDF. CDR3 in DNA: TGTGCCAGCAGCGCCGGGACAGTGGGTAACGGGGGAGACTTC.

This clonotype has a count of ten or more. CDR3 sequence: CASRQGIGAFF. CDR3 coding DNA: TGTGCCAGTAGGCAAGGGATTGGAGCTTTCTTT. The V call is TRBV19, the J call TRBJ1-1; D is uncertain. Germline values: CDR1 LNHDA, CDR2 SQIVND (reference sequence). The V end lost 6 bases, the J end lost 10 bases, and 12 bases lay between the germline ends. The length of the CDR3 is 11 residues. Filled out from reference TRBV19 and TRBJ1-1, the complete variable domain reads DGGITQSPKYLFRKEGQNVTLSCEQNLNHDAMYWYRQDPGQGLRLIYYSQIVNDFQKGDIAEGYSVSREKKESFPLTVTSAQKNPTAFYLCASRQGIGAFFGQGTRLTVV.